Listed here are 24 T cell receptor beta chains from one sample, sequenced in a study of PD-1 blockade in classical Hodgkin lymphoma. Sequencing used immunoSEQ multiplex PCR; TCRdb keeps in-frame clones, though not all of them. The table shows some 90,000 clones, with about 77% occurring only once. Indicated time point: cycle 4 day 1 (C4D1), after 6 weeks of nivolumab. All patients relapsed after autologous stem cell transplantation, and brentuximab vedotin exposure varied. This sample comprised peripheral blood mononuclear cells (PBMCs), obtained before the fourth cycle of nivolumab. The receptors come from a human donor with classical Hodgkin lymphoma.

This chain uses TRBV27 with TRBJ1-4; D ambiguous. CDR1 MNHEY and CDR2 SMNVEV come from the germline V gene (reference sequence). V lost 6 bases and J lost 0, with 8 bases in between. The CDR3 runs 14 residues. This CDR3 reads CASSRLSTNEKLFF. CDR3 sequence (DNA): TGTGCCAGCAGCCGACTATCAACTAATGAAAAACTGTTTTTT. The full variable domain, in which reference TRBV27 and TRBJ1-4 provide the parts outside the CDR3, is EAQVTQNPRYLITVTGKKLTVTCSQNMNHEYMSWYRQDPGLGLRQIYYSMNVEVTDKGDVPEGYKVSRKEKRNFPLILESPSPNQTSLYFCASSRLSTNEKLFFGSGTQLSVL.

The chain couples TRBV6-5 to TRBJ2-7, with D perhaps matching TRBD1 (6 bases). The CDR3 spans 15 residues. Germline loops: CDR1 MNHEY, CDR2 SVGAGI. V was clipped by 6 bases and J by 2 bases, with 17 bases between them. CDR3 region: CASSQTGLVAYEQYF. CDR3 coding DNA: TGTGCCAGCAGCCAAACAGGGTTAGTGGCCTACGAGCAGTACTTC.

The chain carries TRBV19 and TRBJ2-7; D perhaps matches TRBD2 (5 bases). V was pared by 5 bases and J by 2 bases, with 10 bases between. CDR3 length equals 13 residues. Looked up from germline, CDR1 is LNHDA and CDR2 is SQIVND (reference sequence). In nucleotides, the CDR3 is TGTGCCAGTAGTTTCGGGGAAGCCTACGAGCAGTACTTC. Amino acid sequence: CASSFGEAYEQYF.

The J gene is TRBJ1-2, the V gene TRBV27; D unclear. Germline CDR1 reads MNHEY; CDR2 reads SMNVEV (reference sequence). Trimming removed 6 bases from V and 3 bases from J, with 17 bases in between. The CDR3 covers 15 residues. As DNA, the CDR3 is TGTGCCAGCAGCAGTGAAGGTGGACCTTACTATGGCTACACCTTC. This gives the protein CASSSEGGPYYGYTF.

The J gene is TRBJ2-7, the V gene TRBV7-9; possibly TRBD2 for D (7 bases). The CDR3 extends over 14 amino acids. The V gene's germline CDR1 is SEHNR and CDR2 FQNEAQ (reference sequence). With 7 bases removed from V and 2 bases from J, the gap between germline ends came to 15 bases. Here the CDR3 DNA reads TGTGCCAGCAATTCGGCGGGGGCAACCTACGAGCAGTACTTC. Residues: CASNSAGATYEQYF.

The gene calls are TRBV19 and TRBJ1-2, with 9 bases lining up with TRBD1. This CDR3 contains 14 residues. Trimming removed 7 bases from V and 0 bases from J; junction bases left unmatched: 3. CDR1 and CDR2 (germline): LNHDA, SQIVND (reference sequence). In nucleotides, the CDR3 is TGTGCCAGTATGGGACAGGGCACTAACTATGGCTACACCTTC. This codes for CASMGQGTNYGYTF. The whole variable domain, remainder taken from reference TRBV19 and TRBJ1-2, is DGGITQSPKYLFRKEGQNVTLSCEQNLNHDAMYWYRQDPGQGLRLIYYSQIVNDFQKGDIAEGYSVSREKKESFPLTVTSAQKNPTAFYLCASMGQGTNYGYTFGSGTRLTVV.

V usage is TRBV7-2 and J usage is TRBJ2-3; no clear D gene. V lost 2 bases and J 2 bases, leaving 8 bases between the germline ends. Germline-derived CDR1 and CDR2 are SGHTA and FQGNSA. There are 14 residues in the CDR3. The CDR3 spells CASSLLQFTDTQYF. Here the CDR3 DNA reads TGTGCCAGCAGCTTACTTCAGTTCACAGATACGCAGTATTTT.

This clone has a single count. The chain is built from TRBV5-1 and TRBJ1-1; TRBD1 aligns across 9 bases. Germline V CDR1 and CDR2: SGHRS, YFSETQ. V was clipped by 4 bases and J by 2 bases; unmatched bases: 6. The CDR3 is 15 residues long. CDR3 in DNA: TGCGCCAGCAGCAGGGGGACAGGGATTAACACTGAAGCTTTCTTT. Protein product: CASSRGTGINTEAFF.

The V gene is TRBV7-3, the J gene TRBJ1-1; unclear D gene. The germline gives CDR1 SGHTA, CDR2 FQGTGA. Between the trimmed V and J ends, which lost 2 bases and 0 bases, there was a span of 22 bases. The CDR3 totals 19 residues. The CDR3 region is CASSLHFLDSATVNTEAFF. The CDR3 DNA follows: TGTGCCAGCAGCTTACATTTTTTAGATAGTGCGACTGTGAACACTGAAGCTTTCTTT.

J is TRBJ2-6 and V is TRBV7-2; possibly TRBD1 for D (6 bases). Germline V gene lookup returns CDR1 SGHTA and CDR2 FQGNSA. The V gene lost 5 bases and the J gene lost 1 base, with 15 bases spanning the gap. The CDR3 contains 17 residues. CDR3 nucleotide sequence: TGTGCCAGCAGCCCGGCGTACAGGGCGTCTGGGGCCAACGTCCTGACTTTC. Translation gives CASSPAYRASGANVLTF.

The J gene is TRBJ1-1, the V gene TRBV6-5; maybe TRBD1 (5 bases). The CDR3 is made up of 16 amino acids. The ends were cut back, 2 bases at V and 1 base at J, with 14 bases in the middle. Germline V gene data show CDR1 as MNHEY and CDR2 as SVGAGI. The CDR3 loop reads CASSYISGRRNTEAFF. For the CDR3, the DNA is TGTGCCAGCAGTTACATTTCGGGACGGAGGAACACTGAAGCTTTCTTT.

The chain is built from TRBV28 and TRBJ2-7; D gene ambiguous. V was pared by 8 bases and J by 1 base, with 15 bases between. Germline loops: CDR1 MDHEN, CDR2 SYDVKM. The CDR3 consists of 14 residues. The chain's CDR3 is CASHGRTASYEQYF. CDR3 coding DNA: TGTGCCAGCCATGGCAGAACGGCTTCCTACGAGCAGTACTTC.

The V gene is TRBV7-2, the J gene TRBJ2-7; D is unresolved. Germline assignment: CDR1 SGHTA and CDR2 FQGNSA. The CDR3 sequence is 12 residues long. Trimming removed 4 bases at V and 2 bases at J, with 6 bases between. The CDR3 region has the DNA TGTGCCAGCAGCTATCCAACCTACGAGCAGTACTTC. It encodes CASSYPTYEQYF.

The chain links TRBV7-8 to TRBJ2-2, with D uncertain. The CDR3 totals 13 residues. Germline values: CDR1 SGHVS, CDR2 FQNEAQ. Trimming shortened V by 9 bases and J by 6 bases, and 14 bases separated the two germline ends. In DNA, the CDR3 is TGTGCCAGTCGGGCAGCAGGACCCGGGGAGCTGTTTTTT. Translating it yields CASRAAGPGELFF.

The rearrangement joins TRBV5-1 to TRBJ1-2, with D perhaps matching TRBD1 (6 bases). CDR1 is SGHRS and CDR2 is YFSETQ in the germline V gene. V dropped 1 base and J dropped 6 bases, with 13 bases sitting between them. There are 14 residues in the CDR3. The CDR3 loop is CASSLPSGENGYTF. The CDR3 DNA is TGCGCCAGCAGCTTGCCTTCAGGGGAGAATGGCTACACCTTC.

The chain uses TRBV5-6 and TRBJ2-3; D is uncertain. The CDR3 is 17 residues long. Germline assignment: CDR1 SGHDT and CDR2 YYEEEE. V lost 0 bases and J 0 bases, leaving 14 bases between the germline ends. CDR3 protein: CASSLESGWASTDTQYF. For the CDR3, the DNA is TGTGCCAGCAGCTTGGAATCGGGCTGGGCTAGCACAGATACGCAGTATTTT.

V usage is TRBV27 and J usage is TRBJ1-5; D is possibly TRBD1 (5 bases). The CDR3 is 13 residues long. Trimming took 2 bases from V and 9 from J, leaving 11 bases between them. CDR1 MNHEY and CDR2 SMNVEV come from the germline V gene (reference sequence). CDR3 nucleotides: TGTGCCAGCAGTTTAGGCCGACAGTGGCCCCAGCATTTT. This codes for CASSLGRQWPQHF.

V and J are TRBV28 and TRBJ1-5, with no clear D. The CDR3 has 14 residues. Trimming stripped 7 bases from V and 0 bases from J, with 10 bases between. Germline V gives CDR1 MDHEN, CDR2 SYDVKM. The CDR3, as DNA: TGTGCCAGCAAGACCTTCAGTAGCAATCAGCCCCAGCATTTT. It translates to CASKTFSSNQPQHF. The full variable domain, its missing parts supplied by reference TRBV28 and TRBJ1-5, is DVKVTQSSRYLVKRTGEKVFLECVQDMDHENMFWYRQDPGLGLRLIYFSYDVKMKEKGDIPEGYSVSREKKERFSLILESASTNQTSMYLCASKTFSSNQPQHFGDGTRLSIL.

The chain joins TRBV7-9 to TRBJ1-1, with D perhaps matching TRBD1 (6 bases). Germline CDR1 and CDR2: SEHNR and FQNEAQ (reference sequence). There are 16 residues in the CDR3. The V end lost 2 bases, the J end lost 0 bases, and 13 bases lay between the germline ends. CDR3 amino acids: CASSLRPGTLNTEAFF. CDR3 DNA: TGTGCCAGCAGCTTAAGACCCGGGACATTGAACACTGAAGCTTTCTTT.

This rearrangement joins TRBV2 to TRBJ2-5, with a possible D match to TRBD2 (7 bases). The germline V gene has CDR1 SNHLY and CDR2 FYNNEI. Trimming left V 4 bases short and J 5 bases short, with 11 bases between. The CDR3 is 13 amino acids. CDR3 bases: TGTGCCAGCAGTGGTGAGGGGGGGGAGACCCAGTACTTC. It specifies CASSGEGGETQYF.

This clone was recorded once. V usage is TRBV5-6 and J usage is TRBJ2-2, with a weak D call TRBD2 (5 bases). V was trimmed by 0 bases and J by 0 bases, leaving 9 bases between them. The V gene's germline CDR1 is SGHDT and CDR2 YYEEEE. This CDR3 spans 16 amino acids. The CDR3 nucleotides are TGTGCCAGCAGCTTGGCGGGAAGCCCGAACACCGGGGAGCTGTTTTTT. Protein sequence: CASSLAGSPNTGELFF.

The CDR3 DNA reads as TGTGCCAGCAGCTTAAACGCTCGCGGAGGGGATACGCAGTATTTT. Protein sequence: CASSLNARGGDTQYF. The V gene is TRBV7-9, the J gene TRBJ2-3, with D maybe TRBD2 (6 bases). Germline CDR1 reads SEHNR; CDR2 reads FQNEAQ (reference sequence). Trimming pared 2 bases from V and 6 bases from J, leaving 15 bases between. The CDR3 covers 15 residues.

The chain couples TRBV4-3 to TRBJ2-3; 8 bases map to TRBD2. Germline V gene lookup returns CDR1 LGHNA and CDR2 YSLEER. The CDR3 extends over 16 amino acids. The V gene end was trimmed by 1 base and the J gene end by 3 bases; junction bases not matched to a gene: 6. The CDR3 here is CASSQGRAGGTDTQYF. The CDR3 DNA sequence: TGCGCCAGCAGCCAAGGGAGGGCGGGAGGTACAGATACGCAGTATTTT.

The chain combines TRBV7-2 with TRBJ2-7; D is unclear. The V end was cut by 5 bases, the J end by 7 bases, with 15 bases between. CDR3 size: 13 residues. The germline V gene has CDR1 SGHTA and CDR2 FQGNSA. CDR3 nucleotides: TGTGCCAGCAGCCCCGCGACGATGGGGGAGCAGTACTTC. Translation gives CASSPATMGEQYF.